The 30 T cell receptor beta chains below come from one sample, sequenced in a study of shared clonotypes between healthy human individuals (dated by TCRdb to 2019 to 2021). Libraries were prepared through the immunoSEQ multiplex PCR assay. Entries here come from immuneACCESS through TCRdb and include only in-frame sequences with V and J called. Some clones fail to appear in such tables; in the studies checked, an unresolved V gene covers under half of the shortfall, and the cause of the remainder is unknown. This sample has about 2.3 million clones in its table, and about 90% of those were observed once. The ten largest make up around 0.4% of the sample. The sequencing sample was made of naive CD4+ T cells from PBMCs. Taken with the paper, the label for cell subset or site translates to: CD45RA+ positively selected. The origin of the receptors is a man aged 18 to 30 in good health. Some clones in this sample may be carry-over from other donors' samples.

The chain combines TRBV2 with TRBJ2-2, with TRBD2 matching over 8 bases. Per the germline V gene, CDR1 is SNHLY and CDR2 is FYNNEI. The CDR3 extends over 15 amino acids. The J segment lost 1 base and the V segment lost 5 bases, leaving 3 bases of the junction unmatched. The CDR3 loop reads CASSPSGRNTGELFF. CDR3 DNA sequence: TGTGCCAGCAGTCCCAGCGGGAGGAACACCGGGGAGCTGTTTTTT.

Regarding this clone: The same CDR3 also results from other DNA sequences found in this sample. CDR3 region: CASSLPGLAAYNEQFF. In nucleotides, the CDR3 is TGCGCCAGCAGCTTACCGGGACTAGCGGCCTACAATGAGCAGTTCTTC. V and J are TRBV5-1 and TRBJ2-1, with 11 bases that match TRBD2. Per germline, CDR1 SGHRS and CDR2 YFSETQ. V shed 2 bases, J shed 2 bases, and the junction held 3 bases outside the gene matches. This CDR3 spans 16 amino acids.

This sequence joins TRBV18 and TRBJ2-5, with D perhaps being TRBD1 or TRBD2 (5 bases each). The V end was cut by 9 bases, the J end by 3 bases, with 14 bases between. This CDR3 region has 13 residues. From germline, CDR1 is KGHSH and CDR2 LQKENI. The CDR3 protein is CASGGPKEETQYF. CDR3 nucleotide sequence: TGTGCCAGTGGGGGACCTAAAGAAGAGACCCAGTACTTC.

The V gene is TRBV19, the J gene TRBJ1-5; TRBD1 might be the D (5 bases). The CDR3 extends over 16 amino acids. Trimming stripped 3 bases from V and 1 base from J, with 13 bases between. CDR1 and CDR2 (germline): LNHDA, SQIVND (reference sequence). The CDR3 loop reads CASSISGVGSNQPQHF. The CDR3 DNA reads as TGTGCCAGTAGTATTTCGGGGGTGGGAAGCAATCAGCCCCAGCATTTT.

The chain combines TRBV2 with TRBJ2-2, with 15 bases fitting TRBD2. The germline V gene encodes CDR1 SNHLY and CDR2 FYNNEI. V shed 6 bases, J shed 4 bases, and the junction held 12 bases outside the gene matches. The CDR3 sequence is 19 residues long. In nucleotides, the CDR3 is TGTGCCAGCAGAGGGCCGGGACAGGGACTAGCGGGAGGCACCGGGGAGCTGTTTTTT. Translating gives CASRGPGQGLAGGTGELFF.

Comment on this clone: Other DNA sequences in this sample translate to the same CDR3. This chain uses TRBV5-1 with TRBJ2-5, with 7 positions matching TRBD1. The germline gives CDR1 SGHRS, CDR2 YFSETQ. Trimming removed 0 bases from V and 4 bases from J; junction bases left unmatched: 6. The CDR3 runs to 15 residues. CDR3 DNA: TGCGCCAGCAGCTTGGGAGGGGCAGGGGGAGAGACCCAGTACTTC. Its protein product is CASSLGGAGGETQYF.

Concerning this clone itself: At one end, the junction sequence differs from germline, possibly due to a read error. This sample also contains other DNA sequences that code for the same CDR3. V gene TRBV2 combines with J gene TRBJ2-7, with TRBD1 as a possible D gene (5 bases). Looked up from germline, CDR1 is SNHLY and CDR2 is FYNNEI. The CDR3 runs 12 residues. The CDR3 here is CASSEGAYEQYF. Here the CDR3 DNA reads TGTGCCAGCAGCGAAGGGGCCTACGAGCAGTACTTC.

In nucleotides, the CDR3 is TGTGCCAGATATAACAGGGGGAAGCGCACCGGGGAGCTGTTTTTT. It yields the protein CARYNRGKRTGELFF. The chain uses TRBV7-9 and TRBJ2-2, with 8 nucleotides matching TRBD1. J was trimmed by 4 bases and V by 9 bases; bases with no gene match: 10. The CDR3 is 15 residues long. CDR1 SEHNR and CDR2 FQNEAQ come from the germline V gene (reference sequence).

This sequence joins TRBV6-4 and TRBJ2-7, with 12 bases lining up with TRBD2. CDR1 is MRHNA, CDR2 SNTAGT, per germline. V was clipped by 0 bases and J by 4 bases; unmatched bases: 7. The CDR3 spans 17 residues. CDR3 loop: CASSDSGLAGGGYEQYF. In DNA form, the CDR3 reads TGTGCCAGCAGTGACTCAGGCCTAGCGGGAGGGGGATACGAGCAGTACTTC.

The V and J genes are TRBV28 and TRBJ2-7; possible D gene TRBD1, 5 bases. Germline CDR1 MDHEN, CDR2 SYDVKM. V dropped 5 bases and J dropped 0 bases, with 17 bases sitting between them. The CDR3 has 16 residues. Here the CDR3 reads CASSKPGAVSSYEQYF. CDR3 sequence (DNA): TGTGCCAGCAGTAAACCTGGGGCAGTCTCCTCCTACGAGCAGTACTTC.

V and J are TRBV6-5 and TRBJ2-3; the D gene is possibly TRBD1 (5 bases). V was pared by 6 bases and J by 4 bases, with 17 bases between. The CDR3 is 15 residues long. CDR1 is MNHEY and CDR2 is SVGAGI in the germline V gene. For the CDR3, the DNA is TGTGCCAGCAGCCCCCGTGGCAGGGCGGCAGATACGCAGTATTTT. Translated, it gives CASSPRGRAADTQYF.

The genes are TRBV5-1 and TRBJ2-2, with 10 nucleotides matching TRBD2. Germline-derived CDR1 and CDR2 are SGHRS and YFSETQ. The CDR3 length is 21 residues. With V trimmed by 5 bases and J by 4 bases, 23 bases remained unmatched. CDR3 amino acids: CASRATWPSGSPWESTGELFF. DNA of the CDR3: TGCGCCAGCAGGGCAACATGGCCTAGCGGGAGCCCCTGGGAAAGCACCGGGGAGCTGTTTTTT.

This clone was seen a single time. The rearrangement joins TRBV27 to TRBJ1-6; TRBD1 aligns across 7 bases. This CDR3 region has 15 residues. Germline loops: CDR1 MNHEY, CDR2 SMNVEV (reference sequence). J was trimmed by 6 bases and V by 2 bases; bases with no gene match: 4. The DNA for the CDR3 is TGTGCCAGCAGTTTACGGGGACAGAGTAATTCACCCCTCCACTTT. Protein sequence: CASSLRGQSNSPLHF.

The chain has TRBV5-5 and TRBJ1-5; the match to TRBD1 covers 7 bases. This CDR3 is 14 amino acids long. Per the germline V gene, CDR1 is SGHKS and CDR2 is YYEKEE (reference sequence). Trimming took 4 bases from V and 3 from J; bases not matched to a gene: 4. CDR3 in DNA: TGTGCCAGCAGCCCTGGACAGGTCAATCAGCCCCAGCATTTT. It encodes CASSPGQVNQPQHF.

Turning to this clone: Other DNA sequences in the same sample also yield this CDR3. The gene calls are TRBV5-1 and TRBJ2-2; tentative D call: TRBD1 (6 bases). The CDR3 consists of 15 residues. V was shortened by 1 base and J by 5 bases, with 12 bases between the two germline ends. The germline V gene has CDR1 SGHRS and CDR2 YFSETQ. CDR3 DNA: TGCGCCAGCAGCTTGTCGTCAGGGGTTACCGGGGAGCTGTTTTTT. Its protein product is CASSLSSGVTGELFF.

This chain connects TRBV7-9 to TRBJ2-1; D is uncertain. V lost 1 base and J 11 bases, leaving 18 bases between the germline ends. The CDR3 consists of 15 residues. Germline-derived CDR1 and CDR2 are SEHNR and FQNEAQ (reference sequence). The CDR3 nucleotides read TGTGCCAGCAGCTTAGTGGCAGGAGCTACAATGAAGCAGTTCTTC. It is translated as CASSLVAGATMKQFF.

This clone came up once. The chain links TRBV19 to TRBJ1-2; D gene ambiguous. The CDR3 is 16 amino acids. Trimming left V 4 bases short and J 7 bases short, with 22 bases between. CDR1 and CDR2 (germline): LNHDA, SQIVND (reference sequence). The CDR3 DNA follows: TGTGCCAGTAGTACCGGTGGCAGCGGTGGGGAGGGTGGCTACACCTTC. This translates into CASSTGGSGGEGGYTF.

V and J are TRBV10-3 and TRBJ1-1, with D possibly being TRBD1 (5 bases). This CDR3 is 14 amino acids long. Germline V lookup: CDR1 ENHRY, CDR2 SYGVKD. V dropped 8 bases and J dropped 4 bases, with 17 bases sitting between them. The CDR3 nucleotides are TGTGCCATCTGGGCGGAGGGGCGCGTCACTGAAGCTTTCTTT. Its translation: CAIWAEGRVTEAFF.

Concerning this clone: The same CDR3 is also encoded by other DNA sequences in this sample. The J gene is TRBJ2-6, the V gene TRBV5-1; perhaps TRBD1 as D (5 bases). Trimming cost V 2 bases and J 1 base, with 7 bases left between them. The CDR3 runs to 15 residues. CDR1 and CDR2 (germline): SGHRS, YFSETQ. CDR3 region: CASSFTGSGANVLTF. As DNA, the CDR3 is TGCGCCAGCAGCTTTACAGGATCTGGGGCCAACGTCCTGACTTTC.

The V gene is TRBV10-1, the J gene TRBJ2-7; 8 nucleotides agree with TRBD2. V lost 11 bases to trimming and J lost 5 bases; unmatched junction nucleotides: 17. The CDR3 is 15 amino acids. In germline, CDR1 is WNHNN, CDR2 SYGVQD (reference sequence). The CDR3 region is CAAMIYGAGGHEQYF. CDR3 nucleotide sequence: TGCGCCGCCATGATTTACGGGGCGGGAGGCCACGAGCAGTACTTC.

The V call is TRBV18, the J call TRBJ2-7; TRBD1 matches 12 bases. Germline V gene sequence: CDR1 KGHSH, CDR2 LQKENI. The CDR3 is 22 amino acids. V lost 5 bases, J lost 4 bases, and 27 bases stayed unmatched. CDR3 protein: CASSKGVGRLPEGQGALYEQYF. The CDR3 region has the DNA TGTGCCAGCTCAAAGGGGGTTGGACGTCTACCGGAGGGACAGGGGGCTCTATACGAGCAGTACTTC.

CDR3 sequence (DNA): TGTGCCAGCAGCCTACAGGGGGACTCCTACAATGAGCAGTTCTTC. This translates into CASSLQGDSYNEQFF. The J gene is TRBJ2-1, the V gene TRBV9, with 8 bases identical to TRBD1. J gave up 0 bases and V 4 bases, and 3 bases lay outside the gene matches. The CDR3 has 15 amino acids. CDR1 and CDR2 from the germline V gene are SGDLS and YYNGEE.

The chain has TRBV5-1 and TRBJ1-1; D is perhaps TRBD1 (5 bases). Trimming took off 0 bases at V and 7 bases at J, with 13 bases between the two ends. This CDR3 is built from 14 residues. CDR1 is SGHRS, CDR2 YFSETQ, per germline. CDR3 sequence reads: CASSLGIKGLEAFF. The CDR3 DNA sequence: TGCGCCAGCAGCTTGGGGATCAAGGGGCTTGAAGCTTTCTTT.

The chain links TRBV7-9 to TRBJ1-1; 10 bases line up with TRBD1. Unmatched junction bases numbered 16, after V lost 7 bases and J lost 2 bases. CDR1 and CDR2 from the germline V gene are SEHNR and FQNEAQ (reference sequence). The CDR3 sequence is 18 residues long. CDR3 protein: CASIRYKGGQGINTEAFF. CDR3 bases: TGTGCCAGCATCCGATATAAGGGGGGACAGGGGATAAACACTGAAGCTTTCTTT. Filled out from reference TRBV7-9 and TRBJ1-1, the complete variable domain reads DTGVSQNPRHKITKRGQNVTFRCDPISEHNRLYWYRQTLGQGPEFLTYFQNEAQLEKSRLLSDRFSAERPKGSFSTLEIQRTEQGDSAMYLCASIRYKGGQGINTEAFFGQGTRLTVV.

Written as DNA, the CDR3 is TGTGCCAGCAGGCTAAACAGGGGGGCCTACGAGCAGTACTTC. Encoded protein: CASRLNRGAYEQYF. V is TRBV27 and J is TRBJ2-7; 8 nucleotides line up with TRBD1. The CDR3 has 14 residues. The germline V gene has CDR1 MNHEY and CDR2 SMNVEV (reference sequence). J was trimmed by 2 bases and V by 6 bases; bases with no gene match: 6.

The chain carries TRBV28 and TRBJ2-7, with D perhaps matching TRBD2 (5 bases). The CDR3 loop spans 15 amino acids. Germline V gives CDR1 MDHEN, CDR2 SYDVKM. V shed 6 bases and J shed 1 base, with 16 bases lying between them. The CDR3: CASRPAPGKSYEQYF. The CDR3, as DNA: TGTGCCAGCAGACCGGCACCGGGGAAATCCTACGAGCAGTACTTC.

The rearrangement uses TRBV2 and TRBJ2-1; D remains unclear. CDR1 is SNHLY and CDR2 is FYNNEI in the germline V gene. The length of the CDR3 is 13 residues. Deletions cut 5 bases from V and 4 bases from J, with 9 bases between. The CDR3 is CASSPVGYNEQFF. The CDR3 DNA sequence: TGTGCCAGCAGTCCGGTGGGATACAATGAGCAGTTCTTC.

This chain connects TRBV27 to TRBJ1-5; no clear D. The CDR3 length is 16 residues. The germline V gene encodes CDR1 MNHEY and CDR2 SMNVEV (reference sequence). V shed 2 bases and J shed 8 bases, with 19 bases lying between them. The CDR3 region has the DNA TGTGCCAGCAGTTTAAGTTTTGGGCCATTAGGTGAGCCCCAGCATTTT. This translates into CASSLSFGPLGEPQHF.

The CDR3 spells CASRSLGLGDTIYF. The CDR3 nucleotides read TGTGCCAGCAGGAGCTTGGGTTTGGGAGACACCATATATTTT. The V gene is TRBV7-2, the J gene TRBJ1-3; D is unresolved. The V and J ends lost 6 bases and 8 bases respectively, with 17 bases between them. CDR3 size: 14 residues. Germline V CDR1 and CDR2: SGHTA, FQGNSA.

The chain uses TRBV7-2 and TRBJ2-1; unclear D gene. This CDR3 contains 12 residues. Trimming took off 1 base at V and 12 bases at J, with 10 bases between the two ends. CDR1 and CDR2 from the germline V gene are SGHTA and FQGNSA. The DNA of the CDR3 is TGTGCCAGCAGCTTAGAGGCTACGGGGCAGTTCTTC. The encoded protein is CASSLEATGQFF.